What follows describes a single T cell receptor beta chain. Its target is unknown. The CDR3 contains 15 residues. Germline-derived CDR1 and CDR2 are SGHRS and YFSETQ. This sample was included in a study of post-analysis software for immune sequencing data. Study results and caveats: Comparison of patients with controls showed 5 or 6 TRBV segments more frequent in patients, TRBV5-6, TRBV5-1 and TRBV20-1 among them. Relative to controls, patients with multiple sclerosis showed significantly lower normalized Chao1 diversity. Under F measure analysis, samples from one preparation batch co-clustered strongly.

Incorporated into the TCR beta cDNA libraries were unique molecular identifiers, which served to reduce PCR and sequencing biases. Using its own MiXCR run on the PCR reads, TCRdb lists one record per CDR3 protein. The sample lists 380,000 or so distinct CDR3 sequences, roughly 38% occurring once. Sequencing was carried out using blood. The chain joins TRBV5-1 to TRBJ2-5; D may match TRBD1 or TRBD2 (5 bases each). The tail of the sequence fits TRBJ2-7 better, so the J call may be wrong. The receptor's source is a girl aged 10 to 17 with multiple sclerosis. The CDR3 loop is CASSPNPEGRYEQYF. CDR3 bases: TGCGCCAGCAGCCCTAACCCCGAGGGGCGCTACGAGCAGTACTTC.